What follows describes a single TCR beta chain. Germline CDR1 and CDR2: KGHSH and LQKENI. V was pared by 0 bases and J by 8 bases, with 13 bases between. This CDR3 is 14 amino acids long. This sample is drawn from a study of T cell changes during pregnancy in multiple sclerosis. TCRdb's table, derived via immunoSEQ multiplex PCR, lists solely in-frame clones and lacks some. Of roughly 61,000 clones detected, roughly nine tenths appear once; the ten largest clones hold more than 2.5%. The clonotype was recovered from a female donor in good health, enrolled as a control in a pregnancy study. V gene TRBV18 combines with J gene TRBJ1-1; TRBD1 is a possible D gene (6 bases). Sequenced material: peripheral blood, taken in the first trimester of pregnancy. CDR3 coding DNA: TGTGCCAGCTCACCACCTCAGGGGAAGAGAGAAGCTTTCTTT. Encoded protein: CASSPPQGKREAFF.